This record covers a single T cell receptor (beta chain). What it binds is not known. The sample is drawn from a study of cytomegalovirus exposure and HLA in healthy donors. General study points: Association with HLA alleles at 0.05 false discovery rate was found for around 17,000 TCR beta sequences in a later analysis. By HLA locus, TCR association rates varied in a later analysis, with DRB1 showing the most and HLA-C the fewest. Apparent HLA restriction characterized most CMV-associated TCR beta chains in a later analysis.

The PCR employed 60 Vbeta primers together with 13 Jbeta primers. The assay was immunoSEQ multiplex PCR, and TCRdb's table has in-frame clones only and misses some. There are 100,000 to 150,000 clones in the sample, with roughly 2.7% held by the top ten. The TCR sequence derives from a man aged 30 to 39 in good health and CMV-seronegative. Sequenced sample: PBMCs.

CDR3 loop: CASSFDSGYEQYF. The CDR3 DNA follows: TGTGCCAGCAGTTTCGATAGCGGCTACGAGCAGTACTTC. This chain joins TRBV27 and TRBJ2-7; TRBD2 might be the D (6 bases). V was clipped by 3 bases and J by 3 bases, with 9 bases between them. This CDR3 has 13 amino acids. Germline CDR1 is MNHEY and CDR2 is SMNVEV (reference sequence).